This T cell receptor beta chain emerged from a study of identical twins. Study observations and caveats: These conclusions were based on statistical analysis (cross-sectional, not following the same donors).

Unique molecular identifiers were in the cDNA, with template-switch universal primer binding. TCRdb re-called the 5' RACE reads through MiXCR, storing one row per CDR3 protein. In the table there are hundreds of thousands of distinct CDR3 sequences, 15% to 20% of which are singletons. This clonotype was found many times. Antigen specificity is unknown. Separately, the same data were catalogued under a study of T cells expressing NK-cell markers. From that report: Most of the eight sequenced donors tested HCMV-seropositive; one tested seronegative. Whether expanded NKG2C+ T cell clones were HCMV-specific remained unclear.

Sample: PBMCs. The TCR was taken from a young woman in good health.

CDR3 sequence reads: CASSKDIYEQYF. Here the CDR3 DNA reads TGCGCCAGCAGCAAGGACATCTACGAGCAGTACTTC. This rearrangement joins TRBV5-1 to TRBJ2-7, with a possible D match to TRBD1 (5 bases). The germline V gene encodes CDR1 SGHRS and CDR2 YFSETQ. The CDR3 contains 12 residues. The ends were cut back, 4 bases at V and 3 bases at J, with 8 bases in the middle.